The 32 T cell receptor beta chains in this list originate from one sample, sequenced in a study of blood T cell repertoires in COVID-19. The repertoire was sequenced with immunoSEQ multiplex PCR; TCRdb's copy has only in-frame clones and lacks some. Of over 45,000 clones listed, 80% to 90% were seen once; the top ten hold 5.5% to 6.5%. The sequenced material came from peripheral blood. These receptors originate from a woman of 80 years or more with acute or convalescent COVID-19.

This chain joins TRBV3-1 (or the pseudogene TRBV3-2) and TRBJ1-2, with 7 bases identical to TRBD1. The CDR3 sequence is 18 residues long. With 1 base clipped from V and 4 bases from J, the junction kept 15 bases outside the gene matches. Germline CDR1 LGHDT, CDR2 YNNKEL (reference sequence). The CDR3 bases are TGTGCCAGCAGCCAAGCCGGACAGGTCATTGTCCTCGGCTATGGCTACACCTTC. Its translation is CASSQAGQVIVLGYGYTF.

The chain uses TRBV25-1 and TRBJ1-2; 9 bases are shared with TRBD1. The CDR3 has 16 amino acids. After removal of 3 bases from V and 0 bases from J, the junction contained 5 bases not matched to a gene. CDR1 is MGHDK and CDR2 is SYGVNS in the germline V gene. The CDR3 spells CASSEPGTGTNYGYTF. DNA of the CDR3: TGTGCCAGCAGTGAGCCCGGGACAGGGACTAACTATGGCTACACCTTC.

This chain links TRBV15 with TRBJ2-1; 9 nucleotides agree with TRBD2. This CDR3 region has 18 residues. The V segment lost 3 bases and the J segment 4 bases; nucleotides outside the gene matches: 13. Germline V gene lookup returns CDR1 LNHNV and CDR2 YYDKDF (reference sequence). CDR3 region: CATSSSRPTSGSYNEQFF. In DNA, the CDR3 is TGTGCCACCAGCAGTTCCAGGCCTACTAGCGGGTCGTACAATGAGCAGTTCTTC.

V and J are TRBV7-9 and TRBJ2-7, with unresolved D. V dropped 1 base and J dropped 7 bases, with 14 bases sitting between them. Germline V gene data show CDR1 as SEHNR and CDR2 as FQNEAQ (reference sequence). The CDR3 consists of 14 residues. The chain's CDR3 is CASSLVSAAQEQYF. In DNA form, the CDR3 reads TGTGCCAGCAGCTTAGTGTCGGCGGCCCAGGAGCAGTACTTC. The variable domain in full, completed from reference TRBV7-9 and TRBJ2-7, reads DTGVSQNPRHKITKRGQNVTFRCDPISEHNRLYWYRQTLGQGPEFLTYFQNEAQLEKSRLLSDRFSAERPKGSFSTLEIQRTEQGDSAMYLCASSLVSAAQEQYFGPGTRLTVT.

The chain joins TRBV14 to TRBJ2-3; D is uncertain. The V end lost 1 base, the J end lost 2 bases, and 13 bases lay between the germline ends. This CDR3 has 16 amino acids. From germline, CDR1 is SGHDN and CDR2 FVKESK. The CDR3 nucleotides read TGTGCCAGCAGCCAAGGACACCTCTTTAACACAGATACGCAGTATTTT. Translating it yields CASSQGHLFNTDTQYF. The whole variable domain, remainder taken from reference TRBV14 and TRBJ2-3, is EAGVTQFPSHSVIEKGQTVTLRCDPISGHDNLYWYRRVMGKEIKFLLHFVKESKQDESGMPNNRFLAERTGGTYSTLKVQPAELEDSGVYFCASSQGHLFNTDTQYFGPGTRLTVL.

This chain uses TRBV23-1 with TRBJ2-2; 7 bases are a match to TRBD1. TRBV23-1 is recorded as an ORF, its role being uncertain. This CDR3 has 15 residues. Unmatched junction bases numbered 1, after V lost 0 bases and J lost 3 bases. The CDR3 DNA is TGCGCCAGCAGTCAATCGGGACAGTACACCGGGGAGCTGTTTTTT. Translating gives CASSQSGQYTGELFF.

The chain employs TRBV19 and TRBJ2-5, with a possible D match to TRBD1 (6 bases). The CDR3 length is 16 residues. Trimming cost V 5 bases and J 5 bases, with 21 bases left between them. CDR1 is LNHDA, CDR2 SQIVND, per germline (reference sequence). Here the CDR3 DNA reads TGTGCCAGTAGTCGGAATGGCAGGGGCAGGCTGGAGACCCAGTACTTC. It specifies CASSRNGRGRLETQYF.

This clone was observed a few times. The chain couples TRBV14 to TRBJ1-6; D is unresolved. V lost 8 bases and J lost 3, with 11 bases in between. CDR3 length: 14 amino acids. The V gene's germline CDR1 is SGHDN and CDR2 FVKESK. CDR3 in DNA: TGTGCCAGCTCGGAGGGCCGCTATAATTCACCCCTCCACTTT. It codes for CASSEGRYNSPLHF.

The CDR3 loop is CASSRQGFYEQYF. The DNA of the CDR3 is TGTGCCAGCAGTCGACAGGGGTTTTACGAGCAGTACTTC. The gene calls are TRBV6-5 and TRBJ2-7, with 8 bases matching TRBD1. Germline CDR1 reads MNHEY; CDR2 reads SVGAGI. The CDR3 loop spans 13 amino acids. V shed 5 bases and J 4 bases; nucleotides not matched to a gene: 4.

The V and J genes are TRBV5-4 and TRBJ1-1; 9 bases are a match to TRBD1. V trimming: 0 bases; J trimming: 6 bases; junction bases outside the gene matches: 3. This CDR3 comprises 14 residues. CDR1 and CDR2 (germline): SGHNT, YYREEE (reference sequence). Here the CDR3 DNA reads TGTGCCAGCAGCTTGGCGGGACAGGGCGCTGAAGCTTTCTTT. It yields the protein CASSLAGQGAEAFF.

This clone was seen a single time. V gene TRBV10-3 combines with J gene TRBJ2-4; 13 bases are a match to TRBD2. The V gene's germline CDR1 is ENHRY and CDR2 SYGVKD. Trimming cost V 0 bases and J 0 bases; bases outside gene matches: 14. The length of the CDR3 is 22 residues. CDR3 loop: CAISESPLRLAGGTLAKNIQYF. CDR3 DNA: TGTGCCATCAGTGAGTCCCCCCTTAGACTAGCGGGGGGCACCCTAGCCAAAAACATTCAGTACTTC.

V usage is TRBV18 and J usage is TRBJ1-2; perhaps TRBD1 as D (5 bases). V shed 4 bases and J shed 6 bases, with 15 bases lying between them. The CDR3 runs to 14 residues. Germline V gene lookup returns CDR1 KGHSH and CDR2 LQKENI. Here the CDR3 DNA reads TGTGCCAGCTCACAAAAAGGGGATAGGAATGGCTACACCTTC. Protein sequence: CASSQKGDRNGYTF.

This clone was seen only a few times. V usage is TRBV6-2 or TRBV6-3 and J usage is TRBJ1-1, with D possibly being TRBD1 (5 bases). Germline assignment: CDR1 MNHEY and CDR2 SVGEGT. Trimming took off 6 bases at V and 1 base at J, with 12 bases between the two ends. The CDR3 totals 14 residues. Here the CDR3 reads CASSLRGGNTEAFF. The DNA of the CDR3 is TGTGCCAGCAGCCTCCGGGGGGGGAACACTGAAGCTTTCTTT.

The CDR3 DNA sequence: TGCGCCAGCAGCTCCTTGGGGAGGGGTCTCGCTGAAGCTTTCTTT. It is translated as CASSSLGRGLAEAFF. The rearrangement links TRBV5-1 to TRBJ1-1, with D possibly TRBD1 on 5 matching bases. Germline V CDR1 and CDR2: SGHRS, YFSETQ. Trimming shortened V by 3 bases and J by 6 bases, and 18 bases separated the two germline ends. The CDR3 spans 15 residues.

The chain is built from TRBV5-1 and TRBJ1-4, with a possible D match to TRBD1 (5 bases). V was cut by 3 bases and J by 2 bases, with 14 bases left in between. The CDR3 is 16 amino acids. Germline V lookup: CDR1 SGHRS, CDR2 YFSETQ. CDR3 DNA sequence: TGCGCCAGCAGCTGGGGGGATGGCAGGACTAATGAAAAACTGTTTTTT. Its translation: CASSWGDGRTNEKLFF.

This chain joins TRBV6-5 and TRBJ1-5; D gene uncertain. Germline lookup yields CDR1 MNHEY and CDR2 SVGAGI. The V end lost 6 bases, the J end lost 0 bases, and 9 bases lay between the germline ends. The CDR3 has 14 residues. The CDR3 spells CASRQDFSNQPQHF. CDR3 coding DNA: TGTGCCAGCAGGCAGGATTTTAGCAATCAGCCCCAGCATTTT.

The gene calls are TRBV14 and TRBJ2-5, with D perhaps matching TRBD1 (6 bases). Germline loops: CDR1 SGHDN, CDR2 FVKESK. The CDR3 totals 13 residues. Trimming took 0 bases from V and 4 from J, leaving 6 bases between them. The CDR3 protein is CASSQEGGETQYF. The CDR3, as DNA: TGTGCCAGCAGCCAAGAAGGGGGAGAGACCCAGTACTTC.

This clone showed up just a few times. The rearrangement joins TRBV18 to TRBJ2-2; no firm D call. V was clipped by 3 bases and J by 0 bases, with 17 bases between them. The CDR3 is made up of 18 amino acids. Germline CDR1 and CDR2: KGHSH and LQKENI. In DNA form, the CDR3 reads TGTGCCAGCTCACCTAAACCGAGGCAGATCACGAACACCGGGGAGCTGTTTTTT. This encodes CASSPKPRQITNTGELFF.

V usage is TRBV5-1 and J usage is TRBJ2-3, with a possible D match to TRBD2 (5 bases). Trimming cost V 5 bases and J 6 bases, with 22 bases left between them. The germline gives CDR1 SGHRS, CDR2 YFSETQ. The length of the CDR3 is 16 residues. CDR3 DNA sequence: TGCGCCAGCAGTCCACCCCTTGTCGGAGGCGGGGATACGCAGTATTTT. Encoded protein: CASSPPLVGGGDTQYF.

This clone has just a few counts. The chain uses TRBV5-1 and TRBJ2-5; TRBD1 matches 9 bases. CDR3 length: 13 amino acids. Per germline, CDR1 SGHRS and CDR2 YFSETQ. Trimming took 2 bases from V and 5 from J; bases not matched to a gene: 1. The CDR3 here is CASSFGQGETQYF. The CDR3 nucleotides are TGCGCCAGCAGCTTCGGACAGGGGGAGACCCAGTACTTC.

J is TRBJ1-1 and V is TRBV19; TRBD1 aligns across 10 bases. The trim removed 9 bases at V and 2 bases at J, leaving 9 bases unmatched. Germline V gene lookup returns CDR1 LNHDA and CDR2 SQIVND (reference sequence). The CDR3 loop spans 15 amino acids. CDR3 DNA sequence: TGTGCCAGCGTGGGGACAGGGGAAGGTAACACTGAAGCTTTCTTT. Translating gives CASVGTGEGNTEAFF.

The rearrangement joins TRBV19 to TRBJ2-5; 10 bases fit TRBD2. CDR3 length: 16 amino acids. With 3 bases clipped from V and 5 bases from J, the junction kept 9 bases outside the gene matches. Germline CDR1 and CDR2: LNHDA and SQIVND (reference sequence). The CDR3 spells CASSISGGPGRETQYF. The CDR3 DNA reads as TGTGCCAGTAGTATTAGCGGGGGGCCCGGACGGGAGACCCAGTACTTC.

This clone was picked up a small number of times. V and J are TRBV10-3 and TRBJ2-7; 7 nucleotides line up with TRBD2. This CDR3 region has 16 residues. Germline CDR1 and CDR2: ENHRY and SYGVKD. The ends lost 0 bases at V and 2 bases at J; junction bases unmatched: 7. CDR3 coding DNA: TGTGCCATCAGTGAGTCGATAGGCGGGGGTCCCTACGAGCAGTACTTC. Translated: CAISESIGGGPYEQYF.

This clone was counted at least ten times. The chain recombines TRBV4-1 with TRBJ1-1, with TRBD1 matching over 9 bases. V dropped 0 bases and J dropped 11; count of bases not matched to a gene: 13. Germline V lookup: CDR1 MGHRA, CDR2 YSYEKL. The CDR3 has 16 amino acids. The CDR3 DNA follows: TGCGCCAGCAGCCAAGAAACGCCCGACAGGGGGTCCTCGGCTTTCTTT. It is translated as CASSQETPDRGSSAFF.

V usage is TRBV6-6 and J usage is TRBJ1-5, with TRBD1 identical over 7 bases. The V gene's germline CDR1 is MNHNY and CDR2 SVGAGI (reference sequence). V gave up 2 bases and J gave up 3 bases; unmatched junction bases: 4. The CDR3 spans 15 residues. The chain's CDR3 is CASSYGQAPNQPQHF. The DNA for the CDR3 is TGTGCCAGCAGTTACGGACAGGCCCCCAATCAGCCCCAGCATTTT.

V and J are TRBV5-1 and TRBJ2-3; TRBD2 aligns across 9 bases. This CDR3 contains 16 residues. The V gene's germline CDR1 is SGHRS and CDR2 YFSETQ. J was trimmed by 1 base and V by 0 bases; bases with no gene match: 3. The CDR3 DNA sequence: TGCGCCAGCAGCTTGGCCATAGCGGGGGGCACAGATACGCAGTATTTT. Encoded protein: CASSLAIAGGTDTQYF.

The gene calls are TRBV4-1 and TRBJ1-2; 8 nucleotides agree with TRBD1. Germline V gene data show CDR1 as MGHRA and CDR2 as YSYEKL. The ends lost 0 bases at V and 6 bases at J; junction bases unmatched: 6. This CDR3 region has 15 residues. DNA for the CDR3: TGCGCCAGCAGCCAAGACCGGACAGGGTTTGATGGCTACACCTTC. This codes for CASSQDRTGFDGYTF.

This clone was seen only once. CDR3 DNA: TGCAGCGTTGAAGACGGGTATCGTGTCACCTTC. This sequence encodes CSVEDGYRVTF. The chain joins TRBV29-1 to TRBJ1-2; D is ambiguous. V lost 0 bases and J 13 bases, leaving 12 bases between the germline ends. The germline gives CDR1 SQVTM, CDR2 ANQGSEA. This CDR3 contains 11 residues.

This CDR3 is CAWSVSKDRGIQPQHF. CDR3 bases: TGTGCCTGGAGTGTATCGAAAGACCGGGGGATTCAGCCCCAGCATTTT. The rearrangement joins TRBV30 to TRBJ1-5, with TRBD1 as a possible D gene (5 bases). The CDR3 runs 16 residues. Germline V lookup: CDR1 GTSNPN, CDR2 SVGIG (reference sequence). V lost 0 bases, J lost 6 bases, and 18 bases lay in between.

This clone came up a few times. This chain connects TRBV5-6 to TRBJ1-6, with TRBD1 matching over 8 bases. Germline trimming cut 4 bases from V and 14 bases from J; bases unmatched to any gene: 17. The CDR3 is 16 amino acids. Per germline, CDR1 SGHDT and CDR2 YYEEEE. In nucleotides, the CDR3 is TGTGCCAGCAGCACACGGACAGGGCAGGTCGATAAGGCCCTCCACTTT. This gives the protein CASSTRTGQVDKALHF. Combining the CDR3 with reference TRBV5-6 and TRBJ1-6 gives the whole variable domain DAGVTQSPTHLIKTRGQQVTLRCSPKSGHDTVSWYQQALGQGPQFIFQYYEEEERQRGNFPDRFSGHQFPNYSSELNVNALLLGDSALYLCASSTRTGQVDKALHFGNGTRLTVT.

CDR3 coding DNA: TGTGCCAGCAGCAACACAGGCGCTCCTGACCCGAACACTGAAGCTTTCTTT. Translation gives CASSNTGAPDPNTEAFF. The V and J genes are TRBV21-1 and TRBJ1-1; the D call TRBD1 from the table was never checked on the DNA. TRBV21-1 corresponds to a pseudogene. This CDR3 contains 17 residues.

Here the CDR3 DNA reads TGTGCCAGTAGATCGGGACAGAGGAACACTGAAGCTTTCTTT. It codes for CASRSGQRNTEAFF. The J gene is TRBJ1-1, the V gene TRBV19; 7 bases match TRBD1. V lost 6 bases to trimming and J lost 1 base; unmatched junction nucleotides: 5. The CDR3 covers 14 residues. Germline V gives CDR1 LNHDA, CDR2 SQIVND (reference sequence).